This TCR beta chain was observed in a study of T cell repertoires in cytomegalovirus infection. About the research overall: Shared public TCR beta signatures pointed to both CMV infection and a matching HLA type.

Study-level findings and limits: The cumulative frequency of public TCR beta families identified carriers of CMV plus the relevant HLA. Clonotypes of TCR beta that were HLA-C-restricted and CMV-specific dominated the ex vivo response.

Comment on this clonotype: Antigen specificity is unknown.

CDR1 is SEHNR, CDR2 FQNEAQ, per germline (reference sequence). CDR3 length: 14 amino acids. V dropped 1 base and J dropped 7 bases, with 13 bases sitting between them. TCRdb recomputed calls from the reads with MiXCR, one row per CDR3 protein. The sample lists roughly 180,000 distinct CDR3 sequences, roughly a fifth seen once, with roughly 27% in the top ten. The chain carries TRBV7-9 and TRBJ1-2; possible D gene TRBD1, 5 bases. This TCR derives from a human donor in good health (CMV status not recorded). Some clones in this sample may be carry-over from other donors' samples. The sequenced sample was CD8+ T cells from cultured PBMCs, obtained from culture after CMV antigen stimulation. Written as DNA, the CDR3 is TGTGCCAGCAGCTTAGTTTCGACAGCGGCTGGCTACACCTTC. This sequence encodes CASSLVSTAAGYTF.